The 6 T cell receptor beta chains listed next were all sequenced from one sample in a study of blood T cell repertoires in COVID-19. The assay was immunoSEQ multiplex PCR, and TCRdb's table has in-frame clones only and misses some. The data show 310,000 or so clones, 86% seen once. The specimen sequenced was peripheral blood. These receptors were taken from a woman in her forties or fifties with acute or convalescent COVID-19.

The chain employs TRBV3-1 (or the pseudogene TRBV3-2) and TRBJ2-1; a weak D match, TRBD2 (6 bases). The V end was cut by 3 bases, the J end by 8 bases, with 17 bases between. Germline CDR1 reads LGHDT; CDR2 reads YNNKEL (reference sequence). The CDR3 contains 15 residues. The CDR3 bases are TGTGCCAGCAGCCAGGCCCCGACTAGTTTCCATGAGCAGTTCTTC. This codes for CASSQAPTSFHEQFF.

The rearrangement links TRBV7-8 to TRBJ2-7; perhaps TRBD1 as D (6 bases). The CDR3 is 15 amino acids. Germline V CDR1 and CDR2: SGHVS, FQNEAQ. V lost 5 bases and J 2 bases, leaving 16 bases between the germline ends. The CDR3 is CASSERGTAAYEQYF. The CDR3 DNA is TGTGCCAGCAGCGAAAGGGGGACCGCAGCCTACGAGCAGTACTTC.

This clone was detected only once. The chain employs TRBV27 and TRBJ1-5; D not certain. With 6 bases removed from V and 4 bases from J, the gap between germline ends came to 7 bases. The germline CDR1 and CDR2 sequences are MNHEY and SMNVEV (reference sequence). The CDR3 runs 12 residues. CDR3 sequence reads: CASREANQPQHF. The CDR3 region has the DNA TGTGCCAGCAGGGAGGCGAATCAGCCCCAGCATTTT.

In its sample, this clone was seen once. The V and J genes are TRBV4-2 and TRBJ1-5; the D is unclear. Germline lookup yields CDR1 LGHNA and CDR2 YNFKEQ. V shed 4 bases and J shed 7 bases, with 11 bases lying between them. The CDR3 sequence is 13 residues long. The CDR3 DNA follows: TGTGCCAGCAGCCCCGCGGTGTTCCAGCCCCAGCATTTT. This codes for CASSPAVFQPQHF.

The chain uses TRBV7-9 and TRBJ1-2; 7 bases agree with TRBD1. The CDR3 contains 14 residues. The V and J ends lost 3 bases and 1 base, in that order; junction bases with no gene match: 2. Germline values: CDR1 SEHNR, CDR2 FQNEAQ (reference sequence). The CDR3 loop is CASSLGQNNYGYTF. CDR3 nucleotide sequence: TGTGCCAGCAGCTTGGGACAGAATAACTATGGCTACACCTTC.

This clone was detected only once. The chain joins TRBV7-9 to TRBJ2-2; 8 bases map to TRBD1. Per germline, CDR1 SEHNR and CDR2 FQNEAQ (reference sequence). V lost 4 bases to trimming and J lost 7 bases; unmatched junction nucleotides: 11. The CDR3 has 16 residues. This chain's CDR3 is CASSSRQGNKHGELFF. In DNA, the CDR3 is TGTGCCAGCAGCTCGCGACAGGGGAATAAACACGGGGAGCTGTTTTTT.